This entry features one T cell receptor (beta chain) sequence. Its specificity is not known. This entry comes from a study of PD-1 blockade in classical Hodgkin lymphoma. Study-wide points: Baseline diversity resembling that of newly diagnosed patients was seen in complete responders.

CDR3 length: 15 residues. Germline loops: CDR1 WSHSY, CDR2 SAAADI. The J segment lost 9 bases and the V segment lost 4 bases, leaving 7 bases of the junction unmatched. Noted time point: cycle 4 day 1 (C4D1), after less than 7 weeks of nivolumab. Every single patient, without exception, relapsed after autologous stem cell transplantation, and brentuximab vedotin exposure varied. Clones were read by immunoSEQ multiplex PCR, and TCRdb kept only the in-frame ones, dropping some. The table lists some 90,000 clones, more than 70% of them singletons. The specimen was peripheral blood mononuclear cells (PBMCs), collected before the fourth cycle of nivolumab. This TCR was sampled from a human donor with classical Hodgkin lymphoma. The V and J genes are TRBV10-2 and TRBJ2-3, with TRBD2 identical over 13 bases. CDR3 coding DNA: TGCGCCAGCAGTGGAGTAACTAGCGGGGGGGGCACGCAGTATTTT. This sequence encodes CASSGVTSGGGTQYF.